Listed here are 10 T cell receptor beta chains from one sample, sequenced in a study of blood T cell repertoires in COVID-19. Generated by immunoSEQ multiplex PCR, the TCRdb table keeps only in-frame clones and is missing some. The top ten hold 15% to 18% of the sample, which has roughly 43,000 clones, about 88% seen once. Sequencing used peripheral blood. These receptor sequences come from a man aged 65 to 79 with active COVID-19.

In nucleotides, the CDR3 is TGTGCCAGCTTGGGGCGTACAGCAAACACTGAAGCTTTCTTT. The encoded protein is CASLGRTANTEAFF. V gene TRBV7-9 combines with J gene TRBJ1-1; D possibly corresponds to TRBD1 (5 bases). The CDR3 extends over 14 amino acids. Germline V gives CDR1 SEHNR, CDR2 FQNEAQ (reference sequence). V was pared by 8 bases and J by 2 bases, with 15 bases between.

This clone was found once. V and J are TRBV27 and TRBJ2-1; the D gene is possibly TRBD1 (5 bases). V was shortened by 5 bases and J by 5 bases, with 10 bases between the two germline ends. This CDR3 spans 13 amino acids. Looked up from germline, CDR1 is MNHEY and CDR2 is SMNVEV (reference sequence). CDR3: CASSKTVHNEQFF. The DNA for the CDR3 is TGTGCCAGCAGTAAGACAGTCCACAATGAGCAGTTCTTC.

The chain links TRBV4-1 to TRBJ2-5, with 11 positions matching TRBD2. The CDR3 sequence is 18 residues long. Germline V gene lookup returns CDR1 MGHRA and CDR2 YSYEKL. V was pared by 1 base and J by 5 bases, with 12 bases of the junction left unmatched. In nucleotides, the CDR3 is TGCGCCAGCAGCCAAGCGGATTCTAGCGGGGGGCAGCCCGAGACCCAGTACTTC. Encoded protein: CASSQADSSGGQPETQYF.

The chain couples TRBV9 to TRBJ1-3; no clear D gene. Germline loops: CDR1 SGDLS, CDR2 YYNGEE. Trimming shortened V by 4 bases and J by 0 bases, and 11 bases separated the two germline ends. This CDR3 region has 15 residues. In DNA, the CDR3 is TGTGCCAGCAGCCCTAATGCGGACTCTGGAAACACCATATATTTT. Its protein is CASSPNADSGNTIYF.

This rearrangement joins TRBV7-9 to TRBJ2-1; 12 bases agree with TRBD2. The length of the CDR3 is 15 residues. J was trimmed by 7 bases and V by 6 bases; bases with no gene match: 7. In germline, CDR1 is SEHNR, CDR2 FQNEAQ (reference sequence). CDR3 sequence (DNA): TGTGCCAGCAGTCGGACTAGCGGGGTACTAAATGAGCAGTTCTTC. This encodes CASSRTSGVLNEQFF.

The sample holds a few counts of this clone. V and J are TRBV5-8 and TRBJ2-2; TRBD2 is a possible D gene (6 bases). The CDR3 totals 14 residues. Germline V gives CDR1 SGHTS, CDR2 YDEGEE. Trimming took 5 bases from V and 5 from J, leaving 13 bases between them. CDR3 amino acids: CASRPEGGTGELFF. The CDR3 DNA is TGTGCCAGCAGGCCAGAAGGAGGGACCGGGGAGCTGTTTTTT.

The V gene is TRBV7-2, the J gene TRBJ2-1; 8 bases align to TRBD2. Germline V gives CDR1 SGHTA, CDR2 FQGNSA. This CDR3 has 15 amino acids. Trimming removed 1 base from V and 2 bases from J; junction bases left unmatched: 1. This chain's CDR3 is CASSLERGPYNEQFF. The DNA of the CDR3 is TGTGCCAGCAGCTTAGAGCGGGGGCCCTACAATGAGCAGTTCTTC.

This CDR3 reads CASSLQPSGGTNEKLFF. The CDR3 bases are TGCGCCAGCAGCCTACAACCCTCAGGGGGAACTAATGAAAAACTGTTTTTT. This chain links TRBV5-1 with TRBJ1-4; TRBD1 matches at 7 bases. In germline, CDR1 is SGHRS, CDR2 YFSETQ. This CDR3 has 17 residues. V shed 4 bases and J 1 base; nucleotides not matched to a gene: 10.

This clone has just one count. This chain uses TRBV19 with TRBJ2-2; tentatively, D is TRBD1 (5 bases). V was clipped by 5 bases and J by 1 base, with 14 bases between them. The germline gives CDR1 LNHDA, CDR2 SQIVND (reference sequence). The CDR3 totals 16 residues. This CDR3 is CASSFIDTGNTGELFF. Here the CDR3 DNA reads TGTGCCAGTAGTTTCATCGACACAGGGAACACCGGGGAGCTGTTTTTT.

The chain combines TRBV5-1 with TRBJ1-6, with TRBD1 identical over 11 bases. With 10 bases clipped from V and 7 bases from J, the junction kept 10 bases outside the gene matches. This CDR3 spans 15 amino acids. The germline V gene encodes CDR1 SGHRS and CDR2 YFSETQ. The CDR3 region is CASAGTGGQNSPLHF. The DNA for the CDR3 is TGCGCCTCAGCGGGGACAGGGGGACAAAATTCACCCCTCCACTTT.